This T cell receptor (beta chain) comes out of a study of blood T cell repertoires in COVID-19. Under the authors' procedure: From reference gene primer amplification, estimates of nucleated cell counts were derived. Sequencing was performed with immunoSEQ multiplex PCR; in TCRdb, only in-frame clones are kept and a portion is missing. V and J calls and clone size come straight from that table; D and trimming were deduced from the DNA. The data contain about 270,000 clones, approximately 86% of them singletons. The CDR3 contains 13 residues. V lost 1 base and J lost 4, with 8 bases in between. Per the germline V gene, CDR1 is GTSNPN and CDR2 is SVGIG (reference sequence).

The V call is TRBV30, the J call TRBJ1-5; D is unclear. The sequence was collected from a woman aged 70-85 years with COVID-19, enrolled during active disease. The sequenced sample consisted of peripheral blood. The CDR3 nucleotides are TGTGCCTGGAGTGGGCAGGCTAATCAGCCCCAGCATTTT. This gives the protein CAWSGQANQPQHF.